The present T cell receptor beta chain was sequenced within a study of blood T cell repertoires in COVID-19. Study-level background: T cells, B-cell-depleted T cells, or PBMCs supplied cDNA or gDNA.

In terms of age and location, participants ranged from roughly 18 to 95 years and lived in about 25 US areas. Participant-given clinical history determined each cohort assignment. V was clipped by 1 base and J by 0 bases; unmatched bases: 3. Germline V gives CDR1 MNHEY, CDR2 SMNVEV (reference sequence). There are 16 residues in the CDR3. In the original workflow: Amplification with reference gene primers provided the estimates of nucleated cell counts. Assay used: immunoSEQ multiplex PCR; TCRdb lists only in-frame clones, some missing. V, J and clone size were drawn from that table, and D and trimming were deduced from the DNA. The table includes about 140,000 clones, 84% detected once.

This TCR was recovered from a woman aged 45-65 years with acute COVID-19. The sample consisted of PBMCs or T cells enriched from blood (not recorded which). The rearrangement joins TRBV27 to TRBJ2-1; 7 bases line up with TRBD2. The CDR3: CASSLYGGSSYNEQFF. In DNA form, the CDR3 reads TGTGCCAGCAGTTTATACGGGGGGAGCTCCTACAATGAGCAGTTCTTC.